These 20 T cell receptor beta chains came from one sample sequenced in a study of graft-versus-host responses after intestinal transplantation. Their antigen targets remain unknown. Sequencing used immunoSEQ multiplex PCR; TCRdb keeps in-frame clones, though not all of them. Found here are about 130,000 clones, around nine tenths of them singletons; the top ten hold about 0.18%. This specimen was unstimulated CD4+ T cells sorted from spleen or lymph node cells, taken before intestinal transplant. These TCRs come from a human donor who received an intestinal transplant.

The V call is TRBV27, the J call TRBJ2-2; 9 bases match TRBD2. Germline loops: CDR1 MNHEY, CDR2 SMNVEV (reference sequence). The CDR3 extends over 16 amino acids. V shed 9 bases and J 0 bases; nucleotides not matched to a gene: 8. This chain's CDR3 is CASSSLAGTNTGELFF. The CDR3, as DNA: TGTGCCAGTTCCAGCCTAGCGGGGACGAACACCGGGGAGCTGTTTTTT.

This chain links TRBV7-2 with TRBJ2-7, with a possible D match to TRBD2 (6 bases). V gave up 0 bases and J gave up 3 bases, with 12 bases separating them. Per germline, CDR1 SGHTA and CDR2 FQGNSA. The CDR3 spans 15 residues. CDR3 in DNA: TGTGCCAGCAGCTTAGCTGGGGACTCCTTCTACGAGCAGTACTTC. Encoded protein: CASSLAGDSFYEQYF.

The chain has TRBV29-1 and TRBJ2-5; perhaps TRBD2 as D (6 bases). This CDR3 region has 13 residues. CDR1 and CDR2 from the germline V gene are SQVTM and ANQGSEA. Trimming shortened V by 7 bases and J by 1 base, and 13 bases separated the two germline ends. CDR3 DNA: TGCAGCGGTGCGGGACGGATCCAAGAGACCCAGTACTTC. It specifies CSGAGRIQETQYF.

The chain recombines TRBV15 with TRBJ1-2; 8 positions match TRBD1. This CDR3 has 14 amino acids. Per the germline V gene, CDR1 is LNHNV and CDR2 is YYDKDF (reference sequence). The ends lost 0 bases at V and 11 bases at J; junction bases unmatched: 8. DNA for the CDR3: TGTGCCACCAGCAGAGATATCGGACAGGGCGTATACACCTTC. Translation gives CATSRDIGQGVYTF.

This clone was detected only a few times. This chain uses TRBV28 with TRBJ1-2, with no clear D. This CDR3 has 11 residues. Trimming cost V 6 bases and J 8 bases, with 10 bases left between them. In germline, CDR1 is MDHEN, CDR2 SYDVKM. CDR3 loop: CASSVPQGYTF. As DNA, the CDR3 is TGTGCCAGCAGCGTTCCCCAGGGCTACACCTTC.

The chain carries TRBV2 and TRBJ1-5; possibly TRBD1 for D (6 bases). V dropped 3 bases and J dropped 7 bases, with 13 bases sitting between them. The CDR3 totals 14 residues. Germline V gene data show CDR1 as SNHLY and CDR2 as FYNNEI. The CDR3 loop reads CASSDGGGAQPQHF. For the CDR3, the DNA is TGTGCCAGCAGTGACGGTGGGGGGGCCCAGCCCCAGCATTTT.

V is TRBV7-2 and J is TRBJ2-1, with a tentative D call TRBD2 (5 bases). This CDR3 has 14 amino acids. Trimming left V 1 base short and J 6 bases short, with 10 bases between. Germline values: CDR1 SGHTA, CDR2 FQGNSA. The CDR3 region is CASSLEGGRNEQFF. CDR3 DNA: TGTGCCAGCAGCTTAGAGGGCGGGCGCAATGAGCAGTTCTTC. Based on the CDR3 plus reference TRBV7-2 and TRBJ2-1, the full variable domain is GAGVSQSPSNKVTEKGKDVELRCDPISGHTALYWYRQSLGQGLEFLIYFQGNSAPDKSGLPSDRFSAERTGGSVSTLTIQRTQQEDSAVYLCASSLEGGRNEQFFGPGTRLTVL.

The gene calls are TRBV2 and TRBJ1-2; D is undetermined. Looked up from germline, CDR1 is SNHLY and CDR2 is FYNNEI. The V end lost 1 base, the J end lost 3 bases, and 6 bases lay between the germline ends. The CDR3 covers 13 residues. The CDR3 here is CASSEDSYYGYTF. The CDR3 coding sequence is TGTGCCAGCAGTGAAGACAGTTACTATGGCTACACCTTC.

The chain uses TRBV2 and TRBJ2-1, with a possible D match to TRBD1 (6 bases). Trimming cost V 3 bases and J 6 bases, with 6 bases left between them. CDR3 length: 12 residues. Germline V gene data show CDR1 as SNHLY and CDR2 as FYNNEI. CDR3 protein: CASSEDSNEQFF. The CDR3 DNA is TGTGCCAGCAGTGAGGACAGCAATGAGCAGTTCTTC.

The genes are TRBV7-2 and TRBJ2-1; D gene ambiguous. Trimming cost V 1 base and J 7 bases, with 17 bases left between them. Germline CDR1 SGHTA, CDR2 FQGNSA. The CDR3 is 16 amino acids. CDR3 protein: CASSLVGERPINEQFF. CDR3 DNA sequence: TGTGCCAGCAGCTTAGTTGGCGAGAGGCCGATAAATGAGCAGTTCTTC.

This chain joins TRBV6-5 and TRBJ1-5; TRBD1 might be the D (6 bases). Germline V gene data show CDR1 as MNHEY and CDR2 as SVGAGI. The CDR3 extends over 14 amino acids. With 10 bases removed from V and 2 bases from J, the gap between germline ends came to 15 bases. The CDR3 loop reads CAISSEGGNQPQHF. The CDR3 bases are TGTGCCATCTCCTCCGAGGGGGGCAATCAGCCCCAGCATTTT.

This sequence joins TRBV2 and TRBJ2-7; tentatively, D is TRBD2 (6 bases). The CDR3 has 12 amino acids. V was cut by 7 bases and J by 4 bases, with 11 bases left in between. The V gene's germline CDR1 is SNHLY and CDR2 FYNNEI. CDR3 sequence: CASTEGLYEQYF. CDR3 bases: TGTGCCAGCACGGAGGGGCTTTACGAGCAGTACTTC.

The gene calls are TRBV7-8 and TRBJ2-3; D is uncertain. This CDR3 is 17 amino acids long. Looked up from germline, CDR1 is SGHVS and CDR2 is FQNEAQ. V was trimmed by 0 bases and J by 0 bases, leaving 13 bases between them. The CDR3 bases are TGTGCCAGCAGCTTAGCGCAGGTAGCCCAAAGCACAGATACGCAGTATTTT. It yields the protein CASSLAQVAQSTDTQYF.

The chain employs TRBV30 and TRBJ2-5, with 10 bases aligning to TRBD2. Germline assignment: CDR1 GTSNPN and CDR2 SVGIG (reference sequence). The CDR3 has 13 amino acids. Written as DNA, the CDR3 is TGTGCTTATGGGGGGACTAGCGACGAGACCCAGTACTTC. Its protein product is CAYGGTSDETQYF.

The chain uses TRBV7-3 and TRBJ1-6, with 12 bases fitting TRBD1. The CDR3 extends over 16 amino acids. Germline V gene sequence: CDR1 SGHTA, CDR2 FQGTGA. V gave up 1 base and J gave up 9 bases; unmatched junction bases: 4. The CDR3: CASSLMGQGAASPLHF. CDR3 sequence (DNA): TGTGCCAGCAGCTTAATGGGACAGGGGGCTGCTTCACCCCTCCACTTT. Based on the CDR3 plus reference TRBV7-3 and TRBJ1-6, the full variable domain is GAGVSQTPSNKVTEKGKYVELRCDPISGHTALYWYRQSLGQGPEFLIYFQGTGAADDSGLPNDRFFAVRPEGSVSTLKIQRTERGDSAVYLCASSLMGQGAASPLHFGNGTRLTVT.

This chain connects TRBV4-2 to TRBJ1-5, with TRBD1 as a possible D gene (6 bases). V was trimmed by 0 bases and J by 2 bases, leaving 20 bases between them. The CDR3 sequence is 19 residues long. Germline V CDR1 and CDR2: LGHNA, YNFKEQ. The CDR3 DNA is TGTGCCAGCAGCCAAGAGGGCAGGGGACTAACCTCCCGCAATCAGCCCCAGCATTTT. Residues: CASSQEGRGLTSRNQPQHF.

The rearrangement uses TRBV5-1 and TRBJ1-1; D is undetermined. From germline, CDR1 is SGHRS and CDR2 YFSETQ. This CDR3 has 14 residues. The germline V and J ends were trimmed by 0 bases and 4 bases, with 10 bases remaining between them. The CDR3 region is CASSLEPNPTEAFF. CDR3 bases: TGCGCCAGCAGCTTGGAACCTAACCCCACTGAAGCTTTCTTT.

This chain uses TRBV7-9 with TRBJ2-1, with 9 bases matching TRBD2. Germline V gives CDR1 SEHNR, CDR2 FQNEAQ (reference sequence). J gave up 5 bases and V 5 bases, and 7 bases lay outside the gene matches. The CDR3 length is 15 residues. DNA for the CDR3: TGTGCCAGCAGCCTCAGCGGGAGGCCCAACAATGAGCAGTTCTTC. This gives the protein CASSLSGRPNNEQFF.

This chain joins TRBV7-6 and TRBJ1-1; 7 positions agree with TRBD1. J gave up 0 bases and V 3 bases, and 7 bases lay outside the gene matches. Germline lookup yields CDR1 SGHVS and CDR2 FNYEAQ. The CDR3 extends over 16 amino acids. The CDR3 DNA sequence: TGTGCCAGCAGCTTGGCGACAGGGCGGGTGAACACTGAAGCTTTCTTT. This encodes CASSLATGRVNTEAFF.

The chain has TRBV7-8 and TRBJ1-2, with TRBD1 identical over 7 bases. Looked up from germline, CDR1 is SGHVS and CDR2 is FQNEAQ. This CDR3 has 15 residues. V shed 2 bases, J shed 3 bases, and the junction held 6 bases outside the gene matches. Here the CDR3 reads CASSLTQGGDYGYTF. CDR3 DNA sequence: TGTGCCAGCAGCTTAACTCAGGGGGGCGACTATGGCTACACCTTC. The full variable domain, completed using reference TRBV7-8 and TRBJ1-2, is GAGVSQSPRYKVAKRGQDVALRCDPISGHVSLFWYQQALGQGPEFLTYFQNEAQLDKSGLPSDRFFAERPEGSVSTLKIQRTQQEDSAVYLCASSLTQGGDYGYTFGSGTRLTVV.